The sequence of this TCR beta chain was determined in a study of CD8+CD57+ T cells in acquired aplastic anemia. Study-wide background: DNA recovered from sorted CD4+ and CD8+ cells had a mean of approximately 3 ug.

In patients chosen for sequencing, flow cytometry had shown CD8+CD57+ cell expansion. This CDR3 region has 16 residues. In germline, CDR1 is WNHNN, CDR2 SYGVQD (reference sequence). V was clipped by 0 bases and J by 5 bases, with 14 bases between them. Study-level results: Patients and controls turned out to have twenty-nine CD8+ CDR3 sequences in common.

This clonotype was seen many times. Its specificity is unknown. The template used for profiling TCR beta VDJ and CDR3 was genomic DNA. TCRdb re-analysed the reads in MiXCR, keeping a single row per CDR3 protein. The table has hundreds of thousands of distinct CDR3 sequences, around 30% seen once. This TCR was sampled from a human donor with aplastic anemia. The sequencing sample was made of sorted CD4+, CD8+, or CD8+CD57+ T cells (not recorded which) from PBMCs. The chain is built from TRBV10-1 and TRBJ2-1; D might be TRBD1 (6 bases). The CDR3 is CASSESGQGKDNEQFF. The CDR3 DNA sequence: TGCGCCAGCAGTGAGTCCGGGCAGGGGAAAGACAATGAGCAGTTCTTC.